The next 24 T cell receptor beta chains were all read from a single sample in a study of T cell repertoires in cytomegalovirus infection. One entry per CDR3 protein results from TCRdb running MiXCR on the reads. Of approximately 170,000 distinct CDR3 sequences listed, 15% to 20% are singletons. The source material was CD8+ T cells from PBMCs. All receptors derive from a human donor in good health (CMV status not recorded). Some clones in this sample may be carry-over from other donors' samples.

This clonotype was seen a few times. V is TRBV7-2 and J is TRBJ2-3; 10 nucleotides align to TRBD2. With V trimmed by 6 bases and J by 2 bases, 11 bases remained unmatched. CDR3 length: 17 residues. Germline V gene data show CDR1 as SGHTA and CDR2 as FQGNSA. The CDR3 spells CASRAPTSGASTDTQYF. DNA for the CDR3: TGTGCCAGCAGGGCCCCCACTAGCGGGGCCTCCACAGATACGCAGTATTTT.

The V gene is TRBV20-1, the J gene TRBJ2-5, with D unclear. The CDR3 extends over 12 amino acids. CDR1 is DFQATT, CDR2 SNEGSKA, per germline (reference sequence). V lost 2 bases and J 5 bases, leaving 9 bases between the germline ends. The CDR3 loop is CSARSETETQYF. The CDR3 region has the DNA TGCAGTGCTAGATCTGAGACGGAGACCCAGTACTTC.

The chain joins TRBV7-4 to TRBJ1-2, with 7 bases aligning to TRBD1. The length of the CDR3 is 13 residues. Germline lookup yields CDR1 SGHVT and CDR2 SQSDAQ. The ends lost 5 bases at V and 8 bases at J; junction bases unmatched: 8. The chain's CDR3 is CASSPRQGSGYTF. CDR3 DNA sequence: TGTGCCAGCAGCCCCCGACAGGGCAGCGGCTACACCTTC.

The chain uses TRBV7-2 and TRBJ2-1, with 12 bases matching TRBD2. V lost 5 bases and J lost 8; bases outside the gene matches: 7. Germline V CDR1 and CDR2: SGHTA, FQGNSA. The CDR3 consists of 15 residues. The CDR3 protein is CASSPLAGGQYEQFF. The CDR3 DNA reads as TGTGCCAGCAGCCCCCTAGCGGGGGGGCAGTATGAGCAGTTCTTC.

This clonotype was seen only a few times. The V and J genes are TRBV7-2 and TRBJ2-5, with 9 positions matching TRBD2. There are 14 residues in the CDR3. V was clipped by 8 bases and J by 5 bases; unmatched bases: 9. The germline V gene encodes CDR1 SGHTA and CDR2 FQGNSA. This CDR3 reads CASWGLSGRETQYF. The CDR3 DNA follows: TGTGCCAGCTGGGGGCTCAGCGGGAGGGAGACCCAGTACTTC.

V usage is TRBV20-1 and J usage is TRBJ1-2; perhaps TRBD1 as D (5 bases). The length of the CDR3 is 13 residues. Germline V gene lookup returns CDR1 DFQATT and CDR2 SNEGSKA (reference sequence). V shed 4 bases and J shed 2 bases, with 11 bases lying between them. The CDR3 reads CSAKGTENYGYTF. The CDR3 bases are TGCAGTGCTAAGGGGACGGAAAACTATGGCTACACCTTC.

This clonotype has more than one count but fewer than ten. The J gene is TRBJ1-2, the V gene TRBV15; D gene ambiguous. The CDR3 is made up of 14 amino acids. The V gene's germline CDR1 is LNHNV and CDR2 YYDKDF (reference sequence). V was shortened by 1 base and J by 3 bases, with 9 bases between the two germline ends. The CDR3 DNA is TGTGCCACCAGCAGAGTACCCCCTGACTATGGCTACACCTTC. Encoded protein: CATSRVPPDYGYTF. The variable domain in full, with the rest retrieved from reference TRBV15 and TRBJ1-2, is DAMVIQNPRYQVTQFGKPVTLSCSQTLNHNVMYWYQQKSSQAPKLLFHYYDKDFNNEADTPDNFQSRRPNTSFCFLDIRSPGLGDTAMYLCATSRVPPDYGYTFGSGTRLTVV.

The V and J genes are TRBV11-2 and TRBJ2-2, with 9 bases lining up with TRBD1. The CDR3 runs to 17 residues. V trimming: 6 bases; J trimming: 2 bases; junction bases outside the gene matches: 10. CDR1 is SGHAT, CDR2 FQNNGV, per germline. CDR3 nucleotides: TGTGCCAGCAGGAGTCACCGGGACAGGGTCAACACCGGGGAGCTGTTTTTT. It specifies CASRSHRDRVNTGELFF.

This clonotype has only a few counts. The V and J genes are TRBV12-3 or TRBV12-4 and TRBJ2-2; no reliable D call. The V end was cut by 6 bases, the J end by 5 bases, with 16 bases between. The CDR3 consists of 15 residues. The CDR3 DNA is TGTGCCAGCAGCACAGTTCGACGAAGGACCGGGGAGCTGTTTTTT. This codes for CASSTVRRRTGELFF.

This clonotype was detected only a few times. V gene TRBV27 combines with J gene TRBJ2-5; TRBD2 matches at 10 bases. From germline, CDR1 is MNHEY and CDR2 SMNVEV (reference sequence). J lost 5 bases, V lost 9 bases, and 6 bases had no gene match. CDR3 length equals 13 residues. The CDR3 DNA reads as TGTGCCAGTAAGCGGGAGGGCCGGGAGACCCAGTACTTC. Amino acids: CASKREGRETQYF.

This clonotype was counted a few times. For the CDR3, the DNA is TGTGCCAGCAGTATATCCAGGGGCGGGTACGAGCAGTACTTC. Amino acid sequence: CASSISRGGYEQYF. V usage is TRBV28 and J usage is TRBJ2-7; the D gene is possibly TRBD1 (6 bases). Germline CDR1 reads MDHEN; CDR2 reads SYDVKM. This CDR3 is 14 amino acids long. Trimming pared 5 bases from V and 4 bases from J, leaving 15 bases between.

The genes are TRBV7-6 and TRBJ2-3; perhaps TRBD2 as D (6 bases). With 5 bases removed from V and 3 bases from J, the gap between germline ends came to 12 bases. This CDR3 has 14 amino acids. CDR1 is SGHVS and CDR2 is FNYEAQ in the germline V gene. In DNA, the CDR3 is TGTGCCAGCAGCACGAGGGACTTTACAGATACGCAGTATTTT. It translates to CASSTRDFTDTQYF.

The chain employs TRBV6-5 and TRBJ2-1; 8 positions agree with TRBD1. The CDR3 has 15 residues. The V and J ends lost 1 base and 7 bases, in that order; junction bases with no gene match: 6. The germline CDR1 and CDR2 sequences are MNHEY and SVGAGI. CDR3 in amino acids: CASSYWQGASNEQFF. The CDR3 DNA follows: TGTGCCAGCAGTTACTGGCAGGGGGCGAGTAATGAGCAGTTCTTC.

There are a few counts of this clonotype. The J gene is TRBJ1-1, the V gene TRBV2; D perhaps matches TRBD1 (5 bases). This CDR3 has 16 amino acids. V lost 2 bases, J lost 4 bases, and 17 bases lay in between. Germline assignment: CDR1 SNHLY and CDR2 FYNNEI. The CDR3 reads CASSEYGAESITEAFF. The CDR3 nucleotides are TGTGCCAGCAGTGAATACGGGGCCGAGTCAATCACTGAAGCTTTCTTT.

This clonotype turned up a few times. J is TRBJ1-4 and V is TRBV6-5; D perhaps matches TRBD1 (5 bases). In germline, CDR1 is MNHEY, CDR2 SVGAGI. This CDR3 has 16 amino acids. The V end was cut by 2 bases, the J end by 0 bases, with 10 bases between. The CDR3 nucleotides read TGTGCCAGCAGTTACGGCAGGGTCCCAACTAATGAAAAACTGTTTTTT. It specifies CASSYGRVPTNEKLFF.

This clonotype appeared a few times. CDR3 sequence (DNA): TGTGCCAGCAGCCAAGATATTGGGGTCAATGAGCAGTTCTTC. It translates to CASSQDIGVNEQFF. This chain connects TRBV4-2 to TRBJ2-1; D unresolved. The CDR3 spans 14 residues. Germline V gene sequence: CDR1 LGHNA, CDR2 YNFKEQ. V lost 0 bases and J 6 bases, leaving 9 bases between the germline ends.

DNA for the CDR3: TGCAGCGTCCTAACGGGGGGGCCTGCAGATACGCAGTATTTT. Its protein is CSVLTGGPADTQYF. The chain employs TRBV29-1 and TRBJ2-3; 8 bases are a match to TRBD2. The CDR3 is 14 amino acids. In germline, CDR1 is SQVTM, CDR2 ANQGSEA. V lost 6 bases to trimming and J lost 4 bases; unmatched junction nucleotides: 9.

This sequence joins TRBV6-1 and TRBJ1-2; possibly TRBD1 for D (5 bases). V was trimmed by 2 bases and J by 1 base, leaving 14 bases between them. This CDR3 comprises 16 residues. Germline values: CDR1 MNHNS, CDR2 SASEGT. The CDR3 DNA follows: TGTGCCAGCAGTGAAACCGAAAGGGGAATTAACTATGGCTACACCTTC. This sequence encodes CASSETERGINYGYTF.

This chain joins TRBV5-1 and TRBJ2-2; D is uncertain. The CDR3 is 12 amino acids. V lost 2 bases and J lost 7, with 6 bases in between. CDR1 and CDR2 (germline): SGHRS, YFSETQ. The CDR3 nucleotides read TGCGCCAGCAGCTTTTTAAACGGGGAGCTGTTTTTT. Translated: CASSFLNGELFF.

This clonotype was seen only a few times. The rearrangement joins TRBV7-9 to TRBJ2-1, with TRBD2 matching 7 bases. Germline CDR1 SEHNR, CDR2 FQNEAQ (reference sequence). The CDR3 is 18 amino acids. With V trimmed by 2 bases and J by 5 bases, 15 bases remained unmatched. In nucleotides, the CDR3 is TGTGCCAGCAGCTTACTCCATGGGGGGGTGCCACCAAACAATGAGCAGTTCTTC. It codes for CASSLLHGGVPPNNEQFF.

This clonotype was detected only a few times. This sequence joins TRBV27 and TRBJ1-1; D ambiguous. This CDR3 is 13 amino acids long. Trimming pared 2 bases from V and 1 base from J, leaving 5 bases between. Germline assignment: CDR1 MNHEY and CDR2 SMNVEV (reference sequence). The CDR3 DNA reads TGTGCCAGCAGTTTAGCACAGAACACTGAAGCTTTCTTT. Translating gives CASSLAQNTEAFF.

The genes are TRBV11-2 and TRBJ2-7; 9 nucleotides line up with TRBD2. This CDR3 comprises 14 residues. Germline lookup yields CDR1 SGHAT and CDR2 FQNNGV. With V trimmed by 6 bases and J by 3 bases, 6 bases remained unmatched. In DNA form, the CDR3 reads TGTGCCAGCAGATCTAGCGGGACTCTCTACGAGCAGTACTTC. The encoded protein is CASRSSGTLYEQYF.

A few counts support this clonotype. This chain links TRBV10-3 with TRBJ2-7; weak D call: TRBD1 (6 bases). Trimming pared 2 bases from V and 4 bases from J, leaving 18 bases between. The length of the CDR3 is 16 residues. Germline CDR1 reads ENHRY; CDR2 reads SYGVKD. In DNA form, the CDR3 reads TGTGCCATCAGTGAGGCATCTCGCAGGGGAAGGTACGAGCAGTACTTC. The encoded protein is CAISEASRRGRYEQYF.

The chain recombines TRBV7-6 with TRBJ2-3; D gene uncertain. In germline, CDR1 is SGHVS, CDR2 FNYEAQ. The CDR3 is made up of 17 amino acids. V was trimmed by 1 base and J by 5 bases, leaving 19 bases between them. CDR3 nucleotides: TGTGCCAGCAGCTTAGTCGCTCCACCAGACCCCCGAGATACGCAGTATTTT. It encodes CASSLVAPPDPRDTQYF.